These 16 T cell receptor beta chains share one sample of origin, sequenced in a study of blood T cell repertoires in COVID-19. Clones were read by immunoSEQ multiplex PCR, and TCRdb kept only the in-frame ones, dropping some. Of 350,000 to 400,000 clones in the sample, around 89% are singletons; the top ten hold approximately 1%. The sequenced material came from PBMCs or T cells enriched from blood (not recorded which). Receptors originate from a woman aged 25 to 39 with acute COVID-19.

This chain links TRBV10-1 with TRBJ2-1, with 11 bases lining up with TRBD2. Germline CDR1 and CDR2: WNHNN and SYGVQD (reference sequence). The CDR3 has 18 amino acids. After removal of 7 bases from V and 1 base from J, the junction contained 12 bases not matched to a gene. The CDR3: CASTAAVAGGPSYNEQFF. The CDR3 DNA sequence: TGCGCCAGCACCGCCGCGGTAGCGGGGGGGCCGTCCTACAATGAGCAGTTCTTC.

The genes are TRBV27 and TRBJ1-6; 8 nucleotides line up with TRBD1. J was trimmed by 7 bases and V by 4 bases; bases with no gene match: 15. The CDR3 has 18 residues. Germline V lookup: CDR1 MNHEY, CDR2 SMNVEV (reference sequence). CDR3 in amino acids: CASSYIGPGQGLNSPLHF. The DNA of the CDR3 is TGTGCCAGCAGTTATATAGGCCCCGGACAGGGCTTGAATTCACCCCTCCACTTT.

V gene TRBV2 combines with J gene TRBJ2-7; D is possibly TRBD1 (5 bases). Between the trimmed V and J ends, which lost 6 bases and 2 bases, there was a span of 14 bases. There are 14 residues in the CDR3. Germline CDR1 reads SNHLY; CDR2 reads FYNNEI. CDR3 bases: TGTGCCAGCAGGTTGGACACCCCAACCTACGAGCAGTACTTC. Encoded protein: CASRLDTPTYEQYF.

The V call is TRBV9, the J call TRBJ1-5; 7 nucleotides match TRBD1. V trimming: 3 bases; J trimming: 0 bases; junction bases outside the gene matches: 9. This CDR3 comprises 17 residues. Germline V gives CDR1 SGDLS, CDR2 YYNGEE. In DNA, the CDR3 is TGTGCCAGCAGCGGCCGGGACAGTCGATATAGCAATCAGCCCCAGCATTTT. Residues: CASSGRDSRYSNQPQHF. The full variable domain, rest sourced from reference TRBV9 and TRBJ1-5, is DSGVTQTPKHLITATGQRVTLRCSPRSGDLSVYWYQQSLDQGLQFLIQYYNGEERAKGNILERFSAQQFPDLHSELNLSSLELGDSALYFCASSGRDSRYSNQPQHFGDGTRLSIL.

The chain couples TRBV5-6 to TRBJ2-7; perhaps TRBD1 as D (5 bases). The CDR3 runs to 13 residues. Trimming cost V 5 bases and J 2 bases, with 11 bases left between them. Germline V gives CDR1 SGHDT, CDR2 YYEEEE. Here the CDR3 DNA reads TGTGCCAGCAGTAAGGGGCGACCCTACGAGCAGTACTTC. Its translation: CASSKGRPYEQYF.

CDR3 nucleotides: TGTGCCATCAGTGAGTTCCTCCGGACTAGCGGGGGGGGCGTTCTAGCCAAAAACATTCAGTACTTC. Encoded protein: CAISEFLRTSGGGVLAKNIQYF. The chain has TRBV10-3 and TRBJ2-4; 15 nucleotides line up with TRBD2. Germline V lookup: CDR1 ENHRY, CDR2 SYGVKD. V lost 1 base, J lost 0 bases, and 13 bases stayed unmatched. This CDR3 region has 22 residues.

The rearrangement links TRBV15 to TRBJ1-5; perhaps TRBD1 as D (6 bases). Germline values: CDR1 LNHNV, CDR2 YYDKDF (reference sequence). Trimming pared 7 bases from V and 4 bases from J, leaving 8 bases between. The CDR3 sequence is 12 residues long. The CDR3 DNA reads TGTGCCACCAAAACAGGGAATCAGCCCCAGCATTTT. Translated: CATKTGNQPQHF.

The rearrangement uses TRBV5-6 and TRBJ1-4; 8 bases fit TRBD1. V gave up 4 bases and J gave up 6 bases; unmatched junction bases: 8. The CDR3 extends over 15 amino acids. CDR1 and CDR2 (germline): SGHDT, YYEEEE. CDR3 sequence (DNA): TGTGCCAGCAGCGGGCTACAGGGGGGAGATGAAAAACTGTTTTTT. Protein: CASSGLQGGDEKLFF.

The chain carries TRBV7-9 and TRBJ1-4; D perhaps matches TRBD1 (6 bases). The V gene's germline CDR1 is SEHNR and CDR2 FQNEAQ (reference sequence). The CDR3 has 17 residues. V lost 4 bases and J lost 3, with 18 bases in between. DNA of the CDR3: TGTGCCAGCAGCTCTAGGCGGGGGGCGCAGGCTAATGAAAAACTGTTTTTT. Protein: CASSSRRGAQANEKLFF.

This chain links TRBV19 with TRBJ1-2; 8 nucleotides agree with TRBD1. The length of the CDR3 is 13 residues. Germline trimming cut 5 bases from V and 7 bases from J; bases unmatched to any gene: 6. Germline CDR1 is LNHDA and CDR2 is SQIVND (reference sequence). The CDR3: CASSPTGGGGYTF. As DNA, the CDR3 is TGTGCCAGTAGTCCCACAGGGGGTGGTGGCTACACCTTC. The whole variable domain, remainder taken from reference TRBV19 and TRBJ1-2, is DGGITQSPKYLFRKEGQNVTLSCEQNLNHDAMYWYRQDPGQGLRLIYYSQIVNDFQKGDIAEGYSVSREKKESFPLTVTSAQKNPTAFYLCASSPTGGGGYTFGSGTRLTVV.

The V call is TRBV4-1, the J call TRBJ2-1; TRBD2 aligns across 10 bases. The CDR3 sequence is 17 residues long. The germline CDR1 and CDR2 sequences are MGHRA and YSYEKL. The J segment lost 7 bases and the V segment lost 5 bases, leaving 14 bases of the junction unmatched. CDR3 DNA: TGCGCCAGCAGCTCAGAAGGAGGAGCGGGGGGGTTTAATGAGCAGTTCTTC. Its protein is CASSSEGGAGGFNEQFF.

J is TRBJ1-1 and V is TRBV5-1; 8 bases map to TRBD1. With 4 bases clipped from V and 6 bases from J, the junction kept 8 bases outside the gene matches. From germline, CDR1 is SGHRS and CDR2 YFSETQ. This CDR3 region has 14 residues. For the CDR3, the DNA is TGCGCCAGCAGCGGGGGACAGGTCTCATCTGAAGCTTTCTTT. Its protein product is CASSGGQVSSEAFF.

The chain uses TRBV7-8 and TRBJ1-2; TRBD1 aligns across 9 bases. V was clipped by 1 base and J by 3 bases; unmatched bases: 9. The V gene's germline CDR1 is SGHVS and CDR2 FQNEAQ. The CDR3 runs to 17 residues. This chain's CDR3 is CASSLVLTGGAYYGYTF. As DNA, the CDR3 is TGTGCCAGCAGCTTAGTCCTAACAGGGGGCGCGTACTATGGCTACACCTTC.

This clone was seen once. The rearrangement links TRBV6-5 to TRBJ2-1; D possibly corresponds to TRBD2 (7 bases). This CDR3 contains 14 residues. CDR1 is MNHEY and CDR2 is SVGAGI in the germline V gene. The V and J ends lost 3 bases and 7 bases respectively, with 13 bases between them. The chain's CDR3 is CASSYEGGVNEQFF. Here the CDR3 DNA reads TGTGCCAGCAGTTATGAGGGGGGGGTAAATGAGCAGTTCTTC.

This chain uses TRBV2 with TRBJ1-4; D may be TRBD1 (5 bases). V lost 6 bases and J lost 5, with 13 bases in between. The CDR3 has 14 amino acids. Germline CDR1 is SNHLY and CDR2 is FYNNEI. This CDR3 reads CASRAGRINEKLFF. CDR3 bases: TGTGCCAGCAGAGCGGGACGGATAAATGAAAAACTGTTTTTT. The full variable domain, completed using reference TRBV2 and TRBJ1-4, is EPEVTQTPSHQVTQMGQEVILRCVPISNHLYFYWYRQILGQKVEFLVSFYNNEISEKSEIFDDQFSVERPDGSNFTLKIRSTKLEDSAMYFCASRAGRINEKLFFGSGTQLSVL.

The J gene is TRBJ1-4, the V gene TRBV2, with D perhaps TRBD1 (5 bases). The CDR3 is made up of 11 amino acids. From germline, CDR1 is SNHLY and CDR2 FYNNEI. V was pared by 2 bases and J by 13 bases, with 8 bases between. In DNA form, the CDR3 reads TGTGCCAGCAGTGAAAAAAGGGGACTGTTTTTT. It is translated as CASSEKRGLFF. Full variable domain (rest looked up from reference TRBV2 and TRBJ1-4): EPEVTQTPSHQVTQMGQEVILRCVPISNHLYFYWYRQILGQKVEFLVSFYNNEISEKSEIFDDQFSVERPDGSNFTLKIRSTKLEDSAMYFCASSEKRGLFFGSGTQLSVL.